This entry features one T cell receptor (beta chain) sequence. The CDR3 length is 14 residues. Trimming removed 10 bases from V and 7 bases from J; junction bases left unmatched: 16. The germline gives CDR1 MNHEY, CDR2 SMNVEV (reference sequence). These data are taken from a study of blood T cell repertoires in COVID-19. Assay used: immunoSEQ multiplex PCR; TCRdb lists only in-frame clones, some missing. The sample has some 70,000 clones, more than 70% seen once. The chain combines TRBV27 with TRBJ2-7, with 7 bases matching TRBD2. Source material: peripheral blood. The origin of this receptor is a woman aged 70-85 years with acute or convalescent COVID-19. CDR3 nucleotide sequence: TGTGCCACCTCGTCGTGGGGGGGAGTGAAGGAGCAGTACTTC. Translating it yields CATSSWGGVKEQYF.